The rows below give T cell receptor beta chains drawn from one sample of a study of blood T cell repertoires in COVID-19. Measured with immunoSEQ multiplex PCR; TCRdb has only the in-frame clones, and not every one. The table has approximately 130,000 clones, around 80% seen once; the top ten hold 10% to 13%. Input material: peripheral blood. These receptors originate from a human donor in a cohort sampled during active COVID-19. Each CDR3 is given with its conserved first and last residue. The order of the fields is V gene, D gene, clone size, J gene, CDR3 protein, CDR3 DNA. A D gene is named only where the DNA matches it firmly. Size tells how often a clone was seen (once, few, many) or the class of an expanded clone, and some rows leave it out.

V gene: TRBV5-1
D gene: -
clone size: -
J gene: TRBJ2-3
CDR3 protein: CASSFPTDPRTDTQYF
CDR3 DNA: TGCGCCAGCAGCTTTCCTACAGACCCCCGCACAGATACGCAGTATTTT

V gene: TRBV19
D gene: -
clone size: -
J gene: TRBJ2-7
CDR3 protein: CASSIADNSYEQYF
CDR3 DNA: TGTGCCAGTAGTATTGCAGACAACTCCTACGAGCAGTACTTC

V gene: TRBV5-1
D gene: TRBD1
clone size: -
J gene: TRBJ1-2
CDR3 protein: CASSIRQGGRDGYTF
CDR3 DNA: TGCGCCAGCAGCATACGACAGGGGGGAAGAGATGGCTACACCTTC

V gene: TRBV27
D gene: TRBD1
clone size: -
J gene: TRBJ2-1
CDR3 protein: CASSFNRGSSYNEQFF
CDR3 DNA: TGTGCCAGCAGTTTTAACAGGGGGAGCTCCTACAATGAGCAGTTCTTC

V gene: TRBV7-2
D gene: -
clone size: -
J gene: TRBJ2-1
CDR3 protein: CASSLRTVFGNEQFF
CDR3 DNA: TGTGCCAGCAGCCTTAGGACAGTCTTCGGGAATGAGCAGTTCTTC

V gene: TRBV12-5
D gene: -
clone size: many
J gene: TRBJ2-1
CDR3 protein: CASGLGHSSEQFF
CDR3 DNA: TGTGCTAGTGGTTTGGGCCACAGCTCCGAGCAGTTCTTC

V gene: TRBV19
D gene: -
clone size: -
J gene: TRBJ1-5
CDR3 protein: CASSIVALGRNQPQHF
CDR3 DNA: TGTGCCAGTAGTATAGTGGCCCTTGGGAGGAATCAGCCCCAGCATTTT

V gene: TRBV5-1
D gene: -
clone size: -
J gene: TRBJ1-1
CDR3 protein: CASSLQWRNTEAFF
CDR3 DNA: TGCGCCAGCAGCCTCCAGTGGAGGAACACTGAAGCTTTCTTT

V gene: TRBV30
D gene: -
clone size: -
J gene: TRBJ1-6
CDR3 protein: CAWSQQDRSPLHF
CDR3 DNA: TGTGCCTGGAGTCAGCAGGATAGGTCACCCCTCCACTTT

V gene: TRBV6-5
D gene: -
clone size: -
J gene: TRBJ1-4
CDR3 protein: CASSYGPPGDEKLFF
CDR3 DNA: TGTGCCAGCAGTTATGGGCCCCCGGGGGATGAAAAACTGTTTTTT

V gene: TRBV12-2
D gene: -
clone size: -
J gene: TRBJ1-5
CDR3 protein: CASRLVNSGQPQHF
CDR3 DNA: TGTGCAAGTCGCTTAGTGAACTCGGGTCAGCCCCAGCATTTT

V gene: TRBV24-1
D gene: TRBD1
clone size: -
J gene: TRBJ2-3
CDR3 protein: CATSDRDRGDTQYF
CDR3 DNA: TGTGCCACCAGTGACCGGGACAGGGGAGATACGCAGTATTTT

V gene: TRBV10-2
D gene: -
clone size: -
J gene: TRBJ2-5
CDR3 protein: CASRYSIHGETQYF
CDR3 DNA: TGCGCCAGCAGGTATTCCATCCACGGGGAGACCCAGTACTTC

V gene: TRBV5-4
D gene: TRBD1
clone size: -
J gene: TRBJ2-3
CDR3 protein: CASSRGDRGRTDTQYF
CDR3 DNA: TGTGCCAGCAGCCGGGGGGACAGGGGGCGTACAGATACGCAGTATTTT

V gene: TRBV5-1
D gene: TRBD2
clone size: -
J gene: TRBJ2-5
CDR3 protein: CASSLYPGLAGGRETQYF
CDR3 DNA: TGCGCCAGCAGCTTGTACCCGGGACTAGCGGGGGGTCGAGAGACCCAGTACTTC

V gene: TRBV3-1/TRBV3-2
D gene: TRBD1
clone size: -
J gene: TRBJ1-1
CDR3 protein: CASSYRGGETEAFF
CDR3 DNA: TGTGCCAGCAGCTACAGGGGGGGCGAGACTGAAGCTTTCTTT

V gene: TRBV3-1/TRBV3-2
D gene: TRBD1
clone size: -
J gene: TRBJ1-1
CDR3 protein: CASSQGQGATEAFF
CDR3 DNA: TGTGCCAGCAGCCAAGGCCAGGGGGCGACTGAAGCTTTCTTT

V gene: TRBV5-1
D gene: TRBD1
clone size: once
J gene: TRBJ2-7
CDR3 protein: CASSLAVGQPYEQYF
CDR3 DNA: TGCGCCAGCAGCTTGGCGGTGGGACAGCCCTACGAGCAGTACTTC

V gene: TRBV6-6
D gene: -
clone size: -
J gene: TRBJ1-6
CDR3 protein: CASSQHDSGSLGSPLHF
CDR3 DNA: TGTGCCAGCAGTCAACACGACTCCGGGAGCCTTGGGTCACCCCTCCACTTT

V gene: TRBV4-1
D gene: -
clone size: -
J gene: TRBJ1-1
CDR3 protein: CASSQEWEALDTEAFF
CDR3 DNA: TGCGCCAGCAGCCAAGAGTGGGAGGCCCTCGACACTGAAGCTTTCTTT

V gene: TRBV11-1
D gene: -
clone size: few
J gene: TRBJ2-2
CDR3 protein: CASSLAGSTGELFF
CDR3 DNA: TGTGCCAGCAGCTTAGCTGGGAGCACCGGGGAGCTGTTTTTT

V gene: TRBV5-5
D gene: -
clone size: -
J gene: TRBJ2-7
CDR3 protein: CASSLDAPSGHISYEQYF
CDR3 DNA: TGTGCCAGCAGCTTGGATGCGCCCAGCGGGCATATCTCCTACGAGCAGTACTTC